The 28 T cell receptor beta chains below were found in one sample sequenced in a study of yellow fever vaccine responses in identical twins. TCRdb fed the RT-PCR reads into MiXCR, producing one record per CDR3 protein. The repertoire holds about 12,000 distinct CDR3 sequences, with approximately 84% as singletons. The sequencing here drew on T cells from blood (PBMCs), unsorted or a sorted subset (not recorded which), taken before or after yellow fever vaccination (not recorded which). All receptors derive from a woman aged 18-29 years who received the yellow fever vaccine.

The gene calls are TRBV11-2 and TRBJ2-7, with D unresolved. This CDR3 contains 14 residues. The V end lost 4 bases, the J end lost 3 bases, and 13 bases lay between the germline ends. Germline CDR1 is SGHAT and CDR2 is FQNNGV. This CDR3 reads CASSSPGRLYEQYF. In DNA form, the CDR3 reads TGTGCCAGCAGCTCCCCTGGGCGTCTCTACGAGCAGTACTTC.

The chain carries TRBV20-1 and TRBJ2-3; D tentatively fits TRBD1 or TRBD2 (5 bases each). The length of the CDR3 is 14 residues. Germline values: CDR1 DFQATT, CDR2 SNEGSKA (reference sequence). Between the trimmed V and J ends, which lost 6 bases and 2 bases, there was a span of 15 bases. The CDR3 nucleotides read TGCAGTGCACCGGGACCAACATACACAGATACGCAGTATTTT. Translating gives CSAPGPTYTDTQYF.

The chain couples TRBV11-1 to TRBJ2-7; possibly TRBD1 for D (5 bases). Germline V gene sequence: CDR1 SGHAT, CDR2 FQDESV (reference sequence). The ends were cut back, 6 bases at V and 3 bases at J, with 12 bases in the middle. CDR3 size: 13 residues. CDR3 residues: CASRDQGGYEQYF. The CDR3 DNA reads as TGTGCCAGCAGGGATCAGGGCGGCTACGAGCAGTACTTC.

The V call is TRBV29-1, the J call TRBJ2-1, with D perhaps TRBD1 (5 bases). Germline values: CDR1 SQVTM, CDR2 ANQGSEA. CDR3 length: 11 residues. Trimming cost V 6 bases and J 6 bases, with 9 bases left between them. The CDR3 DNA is TGCAGCGTGCAAGGGGTCAATGAGCAGTTCTTC. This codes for CSVQGVNEQFF.

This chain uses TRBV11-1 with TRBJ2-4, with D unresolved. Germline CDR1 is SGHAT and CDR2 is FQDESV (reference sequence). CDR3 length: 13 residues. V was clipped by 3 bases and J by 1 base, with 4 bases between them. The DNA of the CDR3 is TGTGCCAGCAGCTTGGGTGCCAAAAACATTCAGTACTTC. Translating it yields CASSLGAKNIQYF.

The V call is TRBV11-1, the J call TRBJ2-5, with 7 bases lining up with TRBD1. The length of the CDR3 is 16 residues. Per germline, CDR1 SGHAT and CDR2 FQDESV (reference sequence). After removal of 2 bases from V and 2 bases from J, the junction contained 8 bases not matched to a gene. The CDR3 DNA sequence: TGTGCCAGCAGCTTACCCCGGGACAGAGTGCAAGAGACCCAGTACTTC. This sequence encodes CASSLPRDRVQETQYF. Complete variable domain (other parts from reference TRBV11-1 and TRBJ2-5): EAEVAQSPRYKITEKSQAVAFWCDPISGHATLYWYRQILGQGPELLVQFQDESVVDDSQLPKDRFSAERLKGVDSTLKIQPAELGDSAMYLCASSLPRDRVQETQYFGPGTRLLVL.

The CDR3 loop reads CASSNSAETQYF. As DNA, the CDR3 is TGTGCCAGCAGTAATTCGGCGGAGACCCAGTACTTC. This chain uses TRBV6-2 or TRBV6-3 with TRBJ2-5, with unresolved D. V lost 5 bases, J lost 5 bases, and 9 bases lay in between. The CDR3 runs to 12 residues. Germline loops: CDR1 MNHEY, CDR2 SVGEGT.

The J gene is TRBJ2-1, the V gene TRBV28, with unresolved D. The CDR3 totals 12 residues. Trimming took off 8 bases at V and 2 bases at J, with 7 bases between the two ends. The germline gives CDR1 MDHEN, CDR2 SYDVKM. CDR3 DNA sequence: TGTGCCAGCCGAAGCGCCTACAATGAGCAGTTCTTC. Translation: CASRSAYNEQFF.

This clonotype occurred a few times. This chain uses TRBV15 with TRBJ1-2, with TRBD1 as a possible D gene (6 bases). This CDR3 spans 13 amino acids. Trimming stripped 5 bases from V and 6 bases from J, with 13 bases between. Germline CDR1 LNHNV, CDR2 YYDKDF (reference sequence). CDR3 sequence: CATSASTGNGYTF. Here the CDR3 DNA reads TGTGCCACCAGCGCATCGACAGGAAATGGCTACACCTTC.

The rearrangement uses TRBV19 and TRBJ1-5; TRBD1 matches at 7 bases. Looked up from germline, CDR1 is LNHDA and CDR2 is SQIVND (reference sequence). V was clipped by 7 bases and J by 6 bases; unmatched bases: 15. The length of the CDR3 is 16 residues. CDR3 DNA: TGTGCCAGTACCTCTAGGGACAGAGTGGCCCTTCAGCCCCAGCATTTT. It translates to CASTSRDRVALQPQHF.

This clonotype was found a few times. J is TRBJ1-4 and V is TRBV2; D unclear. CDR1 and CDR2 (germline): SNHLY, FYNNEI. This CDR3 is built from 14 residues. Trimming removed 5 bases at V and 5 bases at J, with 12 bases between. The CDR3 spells CASSRSSYNEKLFF. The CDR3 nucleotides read TGTGCCAGCAGTAGATCCTCTTACAATGAAAAACTGTTTTTT.

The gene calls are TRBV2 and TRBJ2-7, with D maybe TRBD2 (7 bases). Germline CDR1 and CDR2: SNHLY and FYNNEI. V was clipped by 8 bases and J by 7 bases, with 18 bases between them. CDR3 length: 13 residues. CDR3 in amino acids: CASRGGVGGEQYF. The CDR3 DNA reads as TGTGCCAGCCGTGGGGGCGTGGGGGGGGAGCAGTACTTC.

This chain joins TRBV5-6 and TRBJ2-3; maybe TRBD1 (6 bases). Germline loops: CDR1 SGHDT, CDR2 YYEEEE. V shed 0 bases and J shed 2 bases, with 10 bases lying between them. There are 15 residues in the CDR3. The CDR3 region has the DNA TGTGCCAGCAGCTTGGGGTACAGGGTCACAGATACGCAGTATTTT. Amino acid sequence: CASSLGYRVTDTQYF.

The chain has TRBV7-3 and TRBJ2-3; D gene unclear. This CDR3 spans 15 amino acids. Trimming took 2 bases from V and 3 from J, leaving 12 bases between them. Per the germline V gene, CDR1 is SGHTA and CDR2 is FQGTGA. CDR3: CASSLARAATDTQYF. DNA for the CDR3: TGTGCCAGCAGCTTAGCCCGGGCAGCGACAGATACGCAGTATTTT.

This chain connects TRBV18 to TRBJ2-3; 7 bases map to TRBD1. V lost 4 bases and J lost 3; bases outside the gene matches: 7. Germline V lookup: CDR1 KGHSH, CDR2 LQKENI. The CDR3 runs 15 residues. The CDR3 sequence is CASSLTGTETDTQYF. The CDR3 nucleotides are TGTGCCAGCTCACTCACCGGGACAGAGACAGATACGCAGTATTTT. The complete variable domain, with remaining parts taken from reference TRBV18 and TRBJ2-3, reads NAGVMQNPRHLVRRRGQEARLRCSPMKGHSHVYWYRQLPEEGLKFMVYLQKENIIDESGMPKERFSAEFPKEGPSILRIQQVVRGDSAAYFCASSLTGTETDTQYFGPGTRLTVL.

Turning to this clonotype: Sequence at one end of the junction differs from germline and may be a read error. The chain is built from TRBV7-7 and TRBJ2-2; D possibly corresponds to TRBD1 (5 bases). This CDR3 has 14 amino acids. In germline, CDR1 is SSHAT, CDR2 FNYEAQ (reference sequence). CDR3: CASSFLGHTGELFF. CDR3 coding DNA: TGTGCTAGCAGCTTTTTGGGGCACACCGGGGAGCTGTTTTTT.

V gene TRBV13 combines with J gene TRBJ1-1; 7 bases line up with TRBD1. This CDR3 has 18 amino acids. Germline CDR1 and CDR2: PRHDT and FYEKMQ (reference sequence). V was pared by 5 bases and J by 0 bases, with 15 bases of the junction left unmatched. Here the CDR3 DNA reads TGTGCCAGCAGCCGCTTCCCACAGGGGAGTAACATGAACACTGAAGCTTTCTTT. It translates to CASSRFPQGSNMNTEAFF.

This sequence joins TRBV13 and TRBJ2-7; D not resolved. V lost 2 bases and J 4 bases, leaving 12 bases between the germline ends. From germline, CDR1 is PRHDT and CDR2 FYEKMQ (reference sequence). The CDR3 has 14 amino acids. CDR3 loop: CASSLTVRWYEQYF. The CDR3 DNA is TGTGCCAGCAGCTTAACAGTAAGGTGGTACGAGCAGTACTTC.

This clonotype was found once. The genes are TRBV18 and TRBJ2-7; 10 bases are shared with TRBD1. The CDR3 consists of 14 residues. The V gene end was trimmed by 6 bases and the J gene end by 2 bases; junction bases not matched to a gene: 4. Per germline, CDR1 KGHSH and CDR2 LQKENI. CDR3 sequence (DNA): TGTGCCAGCTCCCCGGGACAGGGGACCTACGAGCAGTACTTC. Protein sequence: CASSPGQGTYEQYF.

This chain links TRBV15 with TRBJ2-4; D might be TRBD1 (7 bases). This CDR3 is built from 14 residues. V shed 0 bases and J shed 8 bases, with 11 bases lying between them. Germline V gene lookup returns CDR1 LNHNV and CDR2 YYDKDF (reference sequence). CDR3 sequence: CATSRDPRGDIQYF. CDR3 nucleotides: TGTGCCACCAGCAGAGATCCCAGGGGGGACATTCAGTACTTC.

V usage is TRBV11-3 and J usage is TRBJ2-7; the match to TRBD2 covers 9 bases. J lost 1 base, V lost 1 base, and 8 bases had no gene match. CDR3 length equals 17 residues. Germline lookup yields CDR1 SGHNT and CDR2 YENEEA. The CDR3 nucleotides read TGTGCCAGCAGCTTAGGGCTAGCGGGGAGCCCTTCCTACGAGCAGTACTTC. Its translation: CASSLGLAGSPSYEQYF.

CDR3 in DNA: TGTGCCAGCAGCTTGGGCTACACCCTTGGAAATGAGCAGTTCTTC. This gives the protein CASSLGYTLGNEQFF. This rearrangement joins TRBV7-6 to TRBJ2-1; D gene unclear. Germline V gene data show CDR1 as SGHVS and CDR2 as FNYEAQ. Trimming took 3 bases from V and 7 from J, leaving 16 bases between them. The CDR3 totals 15 residues.

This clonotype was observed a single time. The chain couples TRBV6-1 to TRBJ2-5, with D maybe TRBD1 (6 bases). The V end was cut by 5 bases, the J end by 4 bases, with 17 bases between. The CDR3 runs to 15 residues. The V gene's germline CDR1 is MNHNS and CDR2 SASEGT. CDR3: CASSTPTGMGETQYF. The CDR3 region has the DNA TGTGCCAGCAGTACCCCAACAGGGATGGGAGAGACCCAGTACTTC.

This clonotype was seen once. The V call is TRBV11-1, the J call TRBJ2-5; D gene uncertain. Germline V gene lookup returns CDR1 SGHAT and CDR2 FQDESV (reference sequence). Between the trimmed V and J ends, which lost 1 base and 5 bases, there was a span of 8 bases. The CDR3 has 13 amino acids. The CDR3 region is CASSLGHTETQYF. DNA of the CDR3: TGTGCCAGCAGCTTAGGCCACACGGAGACCCAGTACTTC.

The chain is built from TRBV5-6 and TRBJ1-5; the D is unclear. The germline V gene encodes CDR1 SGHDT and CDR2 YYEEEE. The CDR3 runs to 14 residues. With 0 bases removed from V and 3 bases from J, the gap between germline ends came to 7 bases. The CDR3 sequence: CASSLGGHNQPQHF. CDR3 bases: TGTGCCAGCAGCTTGGGTGGGCACAATCAGCCCCAGCATTTT. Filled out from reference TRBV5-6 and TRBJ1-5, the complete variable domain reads DAGVTQSPTHLIKTRGQQVTLRCSPKSGHDTVSWYQQALGQGPQFIFQYYEEEERQRGNFPDRFSGHQFPNYSSELNVNALLLGDSALYLCASSLGGHNQPQHFGDGTRLSIL.

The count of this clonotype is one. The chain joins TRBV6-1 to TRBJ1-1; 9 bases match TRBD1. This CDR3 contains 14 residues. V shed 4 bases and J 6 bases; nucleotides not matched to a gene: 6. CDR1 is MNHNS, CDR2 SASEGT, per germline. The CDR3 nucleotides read TGTGCCAGCAGTGGCCGGGACAGGGTATCTGAAGCTTTCTTT. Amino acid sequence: CASSGRDRVSEAFF.

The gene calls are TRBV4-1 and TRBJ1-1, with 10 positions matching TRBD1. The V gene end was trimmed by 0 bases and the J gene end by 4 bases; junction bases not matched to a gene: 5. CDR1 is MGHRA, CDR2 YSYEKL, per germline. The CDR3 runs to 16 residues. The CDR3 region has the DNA TGCGCCAGCAGCCAAGACCCGGGACAGGGGCCCACTGAAGCTTTCTTT. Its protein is CASSQDPGQGPTEAFF.

The CDR3: CSARDGSQGRNQPQHF. The DNA for the CDR3 is TGCAGTGCTAGAGATGGGTCGCAGGGTAGGAACCAGCCCCAGCATTTT. The J gene is TRBJ1-5, the V gene TRBV20-1, with D perhaps TRBD1 (5 bases). This CDR3 has 16 residues. The germline gives CDR1 DFQATT, CDR2 SNEGSKA (reference sequence). The ends were cut back, 0 bases at V and 7 bases at J, with 19 bases in the middle.